Below, 2 T cell receptor beta chains from the same sample are listed, as sequenced in a study of CD8+ T cells in alopecia areata. Reverse transcription of extracted RNA yielded cDNA, which provided the sequencing template. The method was immunoSEQ multiplex PCR; TCRdb's version includes in-frame clones alone and lacks a portion of them. The sample consists of 110,000 to 150,000 clones, around two thirds of them appearing once. Sequenced: CD8+ T cells sorted from blood. Every receptor here comes from a human donor in good health.

The rearrangement joins TRBV29-1 to TRBJ2-2; D call uncertain. V was shortened by 4 bases and J by 2 bases, with 8 bases between the two germline ends. The V gene's germline CDR1 is SQVTM and CDR2 ANQGSEA. The CDR3 length is 13 residues. For the CDR3, the DNA is TGCAGCGTTGGGTCCTTAAACACCGGGGAGCTGTTTTTT. Translated: CSVGSLNTGELFF.

V is TRBV5-1 and J is TRBJ2-7; TRBD2 matches at 14 bases. From germline, CDR1 is SGHRS and CDR2 YFSETQ. The CDR3 totals 15 residues. V trimming: 9 bases; J trimming: 2 bases; junction bases outside the gene matches: 7. The CDR3 spells CANGTSGSLTYEQYF. The CDR3 DNA reads as TGCGCCAACGGGACTAGCGGGAGCCTTACCTACGAGCAGTACTTC.